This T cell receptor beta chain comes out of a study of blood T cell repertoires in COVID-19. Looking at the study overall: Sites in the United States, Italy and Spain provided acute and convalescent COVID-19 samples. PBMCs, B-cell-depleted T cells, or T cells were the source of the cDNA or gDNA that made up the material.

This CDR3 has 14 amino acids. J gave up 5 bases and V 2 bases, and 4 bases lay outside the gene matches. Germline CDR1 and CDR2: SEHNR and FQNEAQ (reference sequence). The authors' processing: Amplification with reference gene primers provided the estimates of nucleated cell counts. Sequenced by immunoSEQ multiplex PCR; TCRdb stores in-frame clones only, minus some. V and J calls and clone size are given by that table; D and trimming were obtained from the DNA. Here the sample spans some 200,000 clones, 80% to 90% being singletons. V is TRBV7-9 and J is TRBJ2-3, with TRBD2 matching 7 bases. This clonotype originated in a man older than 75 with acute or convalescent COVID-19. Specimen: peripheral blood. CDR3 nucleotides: TGTGCCAGCAGCTTAAAAGGGAGGGGAGATACGCAGTATTTT. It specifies CASSLKGRGDTQYF.